This T cell receptor beta chain was documented in a study of blood T cells in healthy people across ages. Study-level information: In model experiments, template switching was able to capture about one barcoded beta molecule for every two T cells that were present. Whole-study findings and limits: Naive T cell percentage and TCR beta diversity correlated strongly. Any changes in expanded clonotypes were possibly confounded, as donor CMV status remained unknown.

This clonotype was detected a few times. The target antigen is unknown. Primers used in a second PCR of roughly 6 to 11 cycles were a sample-barcoded 5' primer and a J-beta primer mix. MiXCR, applied by TCRdb to the 5' RACE reads, yields one record per CDR3 protein. The data hold some 700,000 distinct CDR3 sequences, with 35% to 45% observed a single time. This CDR3 is 14 amino acids long. Germline V gene data show CDR1 as SGHAT and CDR2 as FQNNGV. V was clipped by 5 bases and J by 9 bases, with 17 bases between them. This TCR was recovered from a woman aged 60-70 years in good health. The J gene is TRBJ2-1, the V gene TRBV11-2; D tentatively reads TRBD1 or TRBD2 (6 bases each). The sample taken for sequencing was blood. CDR3 in DNA: TGTGCCAGCAGCCCCCGAGGGGGGTGGAGTGAGCAGTTCTTC. Translation: CASSPRGGWSEQFF.